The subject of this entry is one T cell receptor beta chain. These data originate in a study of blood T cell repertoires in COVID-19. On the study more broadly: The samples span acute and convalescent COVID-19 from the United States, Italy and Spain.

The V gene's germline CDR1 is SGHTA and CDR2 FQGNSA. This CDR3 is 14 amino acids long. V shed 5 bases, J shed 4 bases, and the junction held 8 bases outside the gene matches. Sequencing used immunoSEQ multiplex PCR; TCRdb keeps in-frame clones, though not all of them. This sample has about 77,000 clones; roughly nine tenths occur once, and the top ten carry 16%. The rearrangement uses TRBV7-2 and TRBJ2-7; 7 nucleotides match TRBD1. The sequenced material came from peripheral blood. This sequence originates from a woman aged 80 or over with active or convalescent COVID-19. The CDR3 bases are TGTGCCAGCAGCGTCAGACAGGGCCCTTACGAGCAGTACTTC. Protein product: CASSVRQGPYEQYF.